What follows is one T cell receptor (beta chain) and its context. Lacking the conserved final phenylalanine or tryptophan, this CDR3 likely reflects a read error. The data derive from a study of tumor and adjacent non-tumor tissue in lung cancer. Study at large: There were 11 to 12 adenocarcinoma, a couple of squamous cell carcinoma and 1 small cell lung cancer cases.

A modified ARM-PCR protocol with three rounds of nested PCR amplified TCRbeta. TCRdb reanalysed the multiplex PCR reads using MiXCR and keeps one entry per CDR3 protein. This table holds approximately 90,000 distinct CDR3 sequences, about 72% found once. The V and J ends lost 3 bases and 1 base respectively, with 10 bases between them. The germline V gene encodes CDR1 SEHNR and CDR2 FQNEAQ (reference sequence). This CDR3 spans 14 amino acids. This sample's RNA came from whole unsorted tissue. The clonotype originates from a man in his sixties with non-small cell lung cancer. What was sequenced was lung tumor tissue. V is TRBV7-9 and J is TRBJ2-7; TRBD2 might be the D (5 bases). CDR3 in DNA: TGTGCCAGCAGCTTGGCACGGGGTTCCTACGAGCAGTACCTC. Amino acids: CASSLARGSYEQYL.